This entry describes one T cell receptor beta chain. This entry is derived from a study of blood T cell repertoires in COVID-19. Study-wide background: Donors in the United States, Italy and Spain gave samples during acute or convalescent COVID-19. T cells, B-cell-depleted T cells, or PBMCs provided the cDNA or gDNA that served as material.

Original processing notes: Reference gene primer amplification gave estimated nucleated cell counts. Sequencing was performed with immunoSEQ multiplex PCR; in TCRdb, only in-frame clones are kept and a portion is missing. V and J calls and clone size are those listed in that table; D and trimming were worked out from the DNA. The sample records about 210,000 clones, roughly 85% being singletons. The ends were cut back, 1 base at V and 2 bases at J, with 18 bases in the middle. Germline CDR1 reads KGHSH; CDR2 reads LQKENI. The CDR3 extends over 19 amino acids. Seattle patients were enrolled while actively infected and followed longitudinally.

The sequence derives from a man aged 45-60 years with COVID-19, enrolled during active disease. V is TRBV18 and J is TRBJ2-6; D possibly corresponds to TRBD2 (7 bases). Material for sequencing was peripheral blood. Here the CDR3 reads CASSPLSRGARAGANVLTF. In DNA form, the CDR3 reads TGTGCCAGCTCACCACTAAGCCGGGGGGCAAGGGCTGGGGCCAACGTCCTGACTTTC.